The next 15 T cell receptor beta chains were all read from a single sample in a study of T-cell memory formation after mild COVID-19. TCRdb re-called the 5' RACE reads with MiXCR, one entry per CDR3 protein. The data show 200,000 to 250,000 distinct CDR3 sequences, over 8.5% seen once. Input material: PBMCs or a T cell subset sorted from them (not recorded which). All receptors derive from a man between 18 and 29 years old who had mild COVID-19 (a few samples of this study predate the infection). Cell type and time point are not known.

This clonotype was detected a few times. The rearrangement uses TRBV4-1 and TRBJ2-1, with D possibly being TRBD1 or TRBD2 (5 bases each). V lost 0 bases to trimming and J lost 6 bases, with 9 bases between them. Germline CDR1 reads MGHRA; CDR2 reads YSYEKL. The CDR3 length is 14 residues. CDR3 nucleotide sequence: TGCGCCAGCAGCCAAGAGGGGGTACTCAATGAGCAGTTCTTC. It encodes CASSQEGVLNEQFF.

This clonotype was observed a handful of times. The chain is built from TRBV27 and TRBJ1-5; no firm D call. This CDR3 contains 15 residues. With 5 bases removed from V and 2 bases from J, the gap between germline ends came to 13 bases. Looked up from germline, CDR1 is MNHEY and CDR2 is SMNVEV (reference sequence). The CDR3 DNA follows: TGTGCCAGCAGTCCAAGGACGAGCGGCAATCAGCCCCAGCATTTT. This sequence encodes CASSPRTSGNQPQHF.

This clonotype was seen only a few times. The chain joins TRBV7-3 to TRBJ2-1; 10 nucleotides agree with TRBD2. Germline trimming cut 3 bases from V and 7 bases from J; bases unmatched to any gene: 6. CDR1 is SGHTA, CDR2 FQGTGA, per germline. The CDR3 contains 15 residues. Here the CDR3 DNA reads TGTGCCAGCAGCTTGATAGCGGGGGGACAAAATGAGCAGTTCTTC. Translated, it gives CASSLIAGGQNEQFF.

There are a few counts of this clonotype. V is TRBV29-1 and J is TRBJ2-2; D not certain. Trimming pared 7 bases from V and 1 base from J, leaving 7 bases between. The CDR3 contains 12 residues. Germline V gene sequence: CDR1 SQVTM, CDR2 ANQGSEA. The CDR3 DNA reads TGCAGCGCCTTCAAGAACACCGGGGAGCTGTTTTTT. This gives the protein CSAFKNTGELFF.

This clonotype has only a few counts. The chain uses TRBV7-8 and TRBJ2-7; no definite D call. Germline CDR1 is SGHVS and CDR2 is FQNEAQ. The CDR3 is 15 residues long. The ends were cut back, 5 bases at V and 0 bases at J, with 14 bases in the middle. The CDR3 loop is CASSTGPGSSYEQYV. The CDR3 region has the DNA TGTGCCAGCAGCACCGGACCCGGGTCCTCCTACGAGCAGTACGTC.

This clonotype was counted at least ten times. This chain joins TRBV12-3 or TRBV12-4 and TRBJ2-2; D remains unclear. The V end was cut by 2 bases, the J end by 3 bases, with 10 bases between. CDR3 length: 15 residues. CDR3 nucleotides: TGTGCCAGCAGTTTAAGGTCCGGGTACACCGGGGAGCTGTTTTTT. Translation: CASSLRSGYTGELFF.

This clonotype has just a few counts. This chain connects TRBV7-2 to TRBJ2-7; the match to TRBD2 covers 9 bases. This CDR3 has 18 amino acids. Trimming cost V 3 bases and J 0 bases; bases outside gene matches: 12. CDR1 SGHTA and CDR2 FQGNSA come from the germline V gene. The CDR3 here is CASSFFSSGGPYSYEQYF. For the CDR3, the DNA is TGTGCCAGCAGCTTCTTCTCCAGCGGGGGGCCTTACTCCTACGAGCAGTACTTC.

This clonotype was counted a single time. The V call is TRBV9, the J call TRBJ2-2; D ambiguous. Germline V gene data show CDR1 as SGDLS and CDR2 as YYNGEE. CDR3 length equals 16 residues. V was pared by 4 bases and J by 0 bases, with 13 bases between. The CDR3 here is CASSPRSIANTGELFF. The CDR3 DNA reads TGTGCCAGCAGCCCGCGGTCCATCGCGAACACCGGGGAGCTGTTTTTT.

This clonotype has at least ten counts. The genes are TRBV5-1 and TRBJ1-4, with 8 bases that match TRBD1. The CDR3 totals 14 residues. The V segment lost 5 bases and the J segment 6 bases; nucleotides outside the gene matches: 6. The germline V gene encodes CDR1 SGHRS and CDR2 YFSETQ. The CDR3 protein is CASSYQGADEKLFF. The DNA of the CDR3 is TGCGCCAGCAGTTACCAGGGGGCTGATGAAAAACTGTTTTTT. The full variable domain, with the rest looked up from reference TRBV5-1 and TRBJ1-4, is KAGVTQTPRYLIKTRGQQVTLSCSPISGHRSVSWYQQTPGQGLQFLFEYFSETQRNKGNFPGRFSGRQFSNSRSEMNVSTLELGDSALYLCASSYQGADEKLFFGSGTQLSVL.

This clonotype appeared a few times. This chain joins TRBV20-1 and TRBJ1-2; D may be TRBD1 (6 bases). The CDR3 runs 14 residues. V lost 6 bases to trimming and J lost 0 bases, with 14 bases between them. Per germline, CDR1 DFQATT and CDR2 SNEGSKA (reference sequence). In DNA, the CDR3 is TGCAGTGCCCACAGGGAAGGTTCTAACTATGGCTACACCTTC. Its protein product is CSAHREGSNYGYTF.

This clonotype appeared a few times. The chain recombines TRBV10-3 with TRBJ2-3; 7 bases are shared with TRBD1. After removal of 6 bases from V and 4 bases from J, the junction contained 7 bases not matched to a gene. Germline V lookup: CDR1 ENHRY, CDR2 SYGVKD. CDR3 size: 14 residues. The CDR3: CAIRAEGAADTQYF. The CDR3 coding sequence is TGTGCCATCAGGGCCGAGGGGGCCGCAGATACGCAGTATTTT.

This clonotype was counted a few times. The chain links TRBV24-1 to TRBJ2-2; maybe TRBD1 (6 bases). This CDR3 spans 15 amino acids. CDR1 KGHDR and CDR2 SFDVKD come from the germline V gene. Deletions cut 3 bases from V and 4 bases from J, with 11 bases between. CDR3 sequence reads: CATSDGGHPTGELFF. The CDR3 bases are TGTGCCACCAGTGATGGGGGACACCCCACCGGGGAGCTGTTTTTT.

CDR3 sequence reads: CASGGVSTTEAFF. The DNA for the CDR3 is TGCGCCAGCGGGGGGGTGTCCACCACTGAAGCTTTCTTT. The V and J genes are TRBV5-1 and TRBJ1-1; TRBD1 is a possible D gene (5 bases). This CDR3 has 13 residues. Trimming cost V 7 bases and J 4 bases, with 14 bases left between them. CDR1 and CDR2 (germline): SGHRS, YFSETQ.

The chain uses TRBV14 and TRBJ2-1; tentative D call: TRBD1 (6 bases). This CDR3 region has 17 residues. Germline V gives CDR1 SGHDN, CDR2 FVKESK. Trimming removed 1 base from V and 7 bases from J, with 20 bases in between. CDR3 sequence (DNA): TGTGCCAGCAGCCAAGCCCTACTGGGGACATTTCCAAATGAGCAGTTCTTC. Encoded protein: CASSQALLGTFPNEQFF.

Only a few counts were recorded for this clonotype. V gene TRBV6-5 combines with J gene TRBJ2-7, with no clear D. V was shortened by 5 bases and J by 6 bases, with 14 bases between the two germline ends. The germline V gene has CDR1 MNHEY and CDR2 SVGAGI. This CDR3 is built from 13 residues. CDR3 nucleotides: TGTGCCAGCAGTAATTACATCAGGAGCGAGCAGTACGTC. As protein: CASSNYIRSEQYV.